These T cell receptor beta chains were read from a single sample in a study of cytomegalovirus exposure and HLA in healthy donors. The table came from immunoSEQ multiplex PCR; TCRdb's copy has only in-frame clones and leaves some out. The sample lists 95,000 to 150,000 clones; 80% were seen once. Sequenced input: PBMCs. The receptors originated from a man aged 30 to 45 in good health and CMV-seronegative. CDR3s include the opening cysteine and the closing phenylalanine or tryptophan. D genes are given only for firm matches.

TRBV14	.	TRBJ2-1	CASSPKRRLNFGDEQFF
TRBV4-3	TRBD2	TRBJ2-1	CASSLFSGGGTSSYNEQFF
TRBV2	.	TRBJ2-3	CASSEYGGHADTQYF
TRBV27	TRBD2	TRBJ2-7	CASSSERGWSYF
TRBV5-1	TRBD2	TRBJ2-3	CASSRASGASTDTQYF
TRBV5-1	.	TRBJ2-7	CASSSLTGNEQYF
TRBV19	.	TRBJ1-6	CASSLRQILNSPLHF
TRBV7-7	.	TRBJ2-3	CASSLVLTDTQYF
TRBV27	.	TRBJ2-2	CASSSILDSKNLAGELFF
TRBV30	.	TRBJ2-7	CAWSATSGYEQYF
TRBV5-4	.	TRBJ1-2	CASSLSPGYGYTF
TRBV7-2	TRBD2	TRBJ2-7	CASSPGLARGEQYF
TRBV6-4	TRBD1	TRBJ2-3	CASSPGQGATDMQYF
TRBV5-1	TRBD1	TRBJ1-2	CASSSGDSLWYGYTF
TRBV13	.	TRBJ1-5	CASSLGPGPQPQHF
TRBV5-4	.	TRBJ2-7	CASSTTGYEQYF
TRBV4-3	.	TRBJ2-1	CASSQHTSGGDEQFF
TRBV5-6	.	TRBJ1-6	CASSLDGGRYNSPLHF
TRBV6-5	TRBD1	TRBJ1-2	CASSYGTGASTGYTF
TRBV6-5	TRBD1	TRBJ1-1	CASSYSGQGSAEAFF
TRBV5-6	.	TRBJ2-3	CASSSLGTDTQYF
TRBV15	.	TRBJ1-6	CATSRPSNSPLHF
TRBV7-2	.	TRBJ2-3	CASSLTLAAYAQYF
TRBV29-1	TRBD1	TRBJ2-7	CSVGTTGGYEQYF
TRBV7-2	.	TRBJ2-7	CASSSTRGGPYEQYF
TRBV5-4	.	TRBJ1-4	CASSLVENGEKLFF
TRBV10-3	.	TRBJ1-3	CAISEYSGGGFAGEGNTIYF
TRBV12-5	.	TRBJ2-7	CASGPPYYEQYF
TRBV19	TRBD1	TRBJ2-7	CASSPGQVSYEQYF
TRBV10-3	TRBD2	TRBJ2-3	CAISKGLAGGSTDTQYF
TRBV5-1	TRBD1	TRBJ1-1	CASSLGTANTEAFF